This T cell receptor beta chain was observed in a study of shared clonotypes between healthy human individuals. Across the whole study: Serving as donors were a couple of women and a few men, whose ages spanned 18 to 49. Study conclusions and caveats: Larger richness was generally estimated for naive than memory subsets.

For this clone: Its antigen is unidentified.

The authors ran the assay at deep level. Genomic DNA from each subset was divided evenly over several immunoSEQ plates. Data came from immunoSEQ multiplex PCR; TCRdb stores just in-frame clones and leaves some out. Among about 1.5 million clones listed, approximately 98% were seen once. The V gene lost 5 bases and the J gene lost 0 bases, with 13 bases spanning the gap. This CDR3 is 15 amino acids long. CDR1 and CDR2 (germline): SGHTA, FQGNSA. This TCR derives from a man younger than 40 in good health. The material sequenced was naive CD4+ T cells sorted from blood. Subset in this sample: CD45RA+ positively selected. The V call is TRBV7-2, the J call TRBJ1-1; the D gene is possibly TRBD1 (6 bases). The CDR3 spells CASSIRGGMNTEAFF. The CDR3 coding sequence is TGTGCCAGCAGCATCAGGGGTGGGATGAACACTGAAGCTTTCTTT.